This TCR beta chain derives from a study of blood T cells in healthy people across ages. General study results and limits: Significant beta diversity loss was already apparent by age approximately 38, declining roughly linearly.

Germline trimming cut 6 bases from V and 5 bases from J; bases unmatched to any gene: 7. Germline loops: CDR1 SQVTM, CDR2 ANQGSEA. The CDR3 sequence is 15 residues long. Researchers report isolating at least 6.5 million PBMCs per sample. Primers used in a second PCR of about 7 to 11 cycles were a sample-barcoded 5' primer and a J-beta primer mix. Every cDNA molecule carried a tag from a template-switch adaptor bearing 12 random nucleotides. TCRdb recomputed calls from the 5' RACE reads with MiXCR, one row per CDR3 protein. Of about 1,600,000 distinct CDR3 sequences listed, 40% to 50% are singletons. This clonotype was seen at least ten times. The antigen remains unidentified.

The chain has TRBV29-1 and TRBJ2-2; 12 bases are shared with TRBD2. This TCR was recovered from a woman younger than 35 in good health. What was sequenced was blood. CDR3: CSVALAGGPTGELFF. For the CDR3, the DNA is TGCAGCGTCGCCCTAGCGGGAGGGCCGACCGGGGAGCTGTTTTTT.